This TCR beta chain is from a study of blood T cells in healthy people across ages. It was with a sample-barcoded 5' primer and a J-beta primer mix that a second PCR of about 6 to 11 cycles was run. Each cDNA molecule received a tag from a template-switch adaptor that had 12 random nucleotides. TCRdb re-called the 5' RACE reads through MiXCR, storing one row per CDR3 protein. This sample carries 1.5 million to 2 million distinct CDR3 sequences, roughly 49% of them seen once, and the ten largest clones take less than 2.5%. The sample holds many counts of this clonotype. Its specificity is not known. Study-wide points: Changes seen in expanded clonotypes were possibly confounded by donor CMV status left unknown.

The V gene's germline CDR1 is MNHEY and CDR2 SVGEGT. Deletions cut 7 bases from V and 3 bases from J, with 10 bases between. CDR3 length equals 12 residues. The authors drew around 9.4 milliliters of peripheral blood from each donor. PBMCs were isolated at a quantity of at least 6.5 million per sample. The receptor was derived from a woman aged 40 to 50 in good health. This chain joins TRBV6-2 or TRBV6-3 and TRBJ2-7; D perhaps matches TRBD2 (5 bases). The sequencing input was blood. The CDR3 is CASTTGSYEQYF. In DNA form, the CDR3 reads TGTGCCAGCACCACGGGGAGCTACGAGCAGTACTTC.